Given below is one T cell receptor (beta chain) in context. The junction shows a germline mismatch at one end, possibly a read error. The length of the CDR3 is 14 residues. From germline, CDR1 is LNHNV and CDR2 YYDKDF (reference sequence). With a J-beta primer mix and a sample-barcoded 5' primer, a second PCR ran about 7 to 12 cycles. A single record per CDR3 protein comes from TCRdb applying MiXCR to the 5' RACE reads. The profile shows fewer than 1 million distinct CDR3 sequences, under 55% of them singletons. This sample stems from a study of blood T cells in healthy people across ages. This sequence joins TRBV15 and TRBJ2-1; D is unclear. The source of this sequence is a man aged 55 to 70 in good health. Specimen: blood. This chain's CDR3 is CATSRRFSRNEQFF. The CDR3, as DNA: TGTGCCACCAGCAGACGTTTCAGTCGCAATGAACAGTTCTTC.